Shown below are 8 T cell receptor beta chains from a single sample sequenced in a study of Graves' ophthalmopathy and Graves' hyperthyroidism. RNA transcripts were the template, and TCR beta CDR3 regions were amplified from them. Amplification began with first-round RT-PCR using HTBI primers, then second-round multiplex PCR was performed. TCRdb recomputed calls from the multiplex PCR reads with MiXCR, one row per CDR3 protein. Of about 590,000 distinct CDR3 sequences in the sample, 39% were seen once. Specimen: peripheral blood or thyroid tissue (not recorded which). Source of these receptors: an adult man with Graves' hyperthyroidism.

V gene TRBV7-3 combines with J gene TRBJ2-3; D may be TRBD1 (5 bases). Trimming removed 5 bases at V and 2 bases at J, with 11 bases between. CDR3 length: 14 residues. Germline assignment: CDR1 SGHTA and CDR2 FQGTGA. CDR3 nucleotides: TGTGCCAGCAGCCTGCAGGGCACCACAGATACGCAGTATTTT. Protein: CASSLQGTTDTQYF.

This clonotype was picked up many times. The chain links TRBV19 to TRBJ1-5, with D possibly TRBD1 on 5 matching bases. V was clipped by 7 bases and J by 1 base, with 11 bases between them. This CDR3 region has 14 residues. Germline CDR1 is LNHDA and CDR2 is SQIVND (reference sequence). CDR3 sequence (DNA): TGTGCCAGTATCCTGCAGGGAAGCAATCAGCCCCAGCATTTT. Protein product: CASILQGSNQPQHF.

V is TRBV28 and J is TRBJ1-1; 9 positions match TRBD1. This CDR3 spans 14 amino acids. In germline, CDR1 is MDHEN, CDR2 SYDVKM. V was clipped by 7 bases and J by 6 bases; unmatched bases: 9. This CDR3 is CASTFTGGISEAFF. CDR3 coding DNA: TGTGCCAGCACCTTCACAGGGGGCATTTCTGAAGCTTTCTTT.

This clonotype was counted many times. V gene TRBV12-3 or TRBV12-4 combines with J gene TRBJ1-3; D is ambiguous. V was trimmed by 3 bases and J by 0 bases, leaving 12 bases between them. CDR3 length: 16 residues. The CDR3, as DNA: TGTGCCAGCAGTTTCACGGGGTCCCTCTCTGGAAACACCATATATTTT. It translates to CASSFTGSLSGNTIYF.

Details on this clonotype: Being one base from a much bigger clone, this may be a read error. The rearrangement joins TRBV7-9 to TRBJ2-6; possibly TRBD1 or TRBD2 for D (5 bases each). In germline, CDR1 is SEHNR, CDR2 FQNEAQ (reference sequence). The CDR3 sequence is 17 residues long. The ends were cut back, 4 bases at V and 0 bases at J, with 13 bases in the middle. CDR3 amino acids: CASSSGADSSGANVLTF. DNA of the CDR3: TGTGCCAGCAGCTCCGGGGCAGACAGCTCTGGGGCCAACGTCCTGACTTTC. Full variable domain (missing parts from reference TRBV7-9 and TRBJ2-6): DTGVSQNPRHKITKRGQNVTFRCDPISEHNRLYWYRQTLGQGPEFLTYFQNEAQLEKSRLLSDRFSAERPKGSFSTLEIQRTEQGDSAMYLCASSSGADSSGANVLTFGAGSRLTVL.

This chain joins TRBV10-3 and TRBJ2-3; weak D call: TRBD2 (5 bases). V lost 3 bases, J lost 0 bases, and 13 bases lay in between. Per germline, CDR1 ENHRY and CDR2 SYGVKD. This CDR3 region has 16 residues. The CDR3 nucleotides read TGTGCCATCAGTGAAAATAGCGTGCGCAGCACAGATACGCAGTATTTT. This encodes CAISENSVRSTDTQYF.

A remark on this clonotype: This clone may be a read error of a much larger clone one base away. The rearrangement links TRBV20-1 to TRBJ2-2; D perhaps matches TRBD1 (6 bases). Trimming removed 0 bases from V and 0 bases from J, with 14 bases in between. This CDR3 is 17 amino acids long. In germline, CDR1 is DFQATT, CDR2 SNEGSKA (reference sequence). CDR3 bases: TGCAGTGCTAGAGATTCAGGGGATCCGGCGAACACCGGGGAGCTGTTTTTT. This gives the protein CSARDSGDPANTGELFF.

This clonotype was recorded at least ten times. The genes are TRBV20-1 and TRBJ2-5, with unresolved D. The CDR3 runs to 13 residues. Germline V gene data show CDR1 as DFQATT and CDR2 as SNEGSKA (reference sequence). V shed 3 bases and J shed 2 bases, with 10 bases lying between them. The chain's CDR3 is CSASFGQQETQYF. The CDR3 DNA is TGCAGTGCTAGTTTCGGGCAGCAAGAGACCCAGTACTTC.